The sequence of this T cell receptor (beta chain) was determined in a study of T cells after yellow fever vaccination. Study summary: Fractions with few cells were prepared using SMART-Seq v4 Ultra Low Input. The study's findings and limits: Peak timing came faster in the weaker secondary response, day 5 versus 15. Researchers noted that a small share of clonotypes showed up in both CD4 and CD8 compartments.

Per germline, CDR1 LGHNA and CDR2 YSLEER. The length of the CDR3 is 15 residues. V gave up 4 bases and J gave up 7 bases; unmatched junction bases: 6. It was through 5'RACE template switching that TCR cDNA was made, with a universal primer site and UMIs added. TCRdb passed the 5' RACE reads through MiXCR, listing each CDR3 protein once. The repertoire holds hundreds of thousands of distinct CDR3 sequences, about 6.2% seen once, with 14% to 15% in the top ten. This clonotype was counted many times. What it binds is not known. The rearrangement joins TRBV4-3 to TRBJ1-5; TRBD1 aligns across 11 bases. The TCR originated in a man aged 25 to 40 who received the YFV17D yellow fever vaccine. The source was PBMCs, collected 5 days after the yellow fever booster vaccination. CDR3 amino acids: CASSRGQGAEQPQHF. In DNA, the CDR3 is TGCGCCAGCAGCCGCGGACAGGGGGCTGAGCAGCCCCAGCATTTT.